Listed here are 14 T cell receptor beta chains from one sample, sequenced in a study of T cell responses to AZD1222 COVID-19 vaccine. Here immunoSEQ multiplex PCR was the method, and the copy in TCRdb shows in-frame clones only, minus some. The table records more than 95,000 clones, over 80% of them present only once. The material sequenced was peripheral blood, taken on day 0 of AZD1222 vaccination. The receptors here all came from an adult in good health.

Here the CDR3 DNA reads TGTGCCATCCAGACAGGAGGTAACTATGGCTACACCTTC. The encoded protein is CAIQTGGNYGYTF. This chain uses TRBV28 with TRBJ1-2, with D possibly matching TRBD1 (6 bases). V was cut by 10 bases and J by 1 base, with 13 bases left in between. Germline V gene lookup returns CDR1 MDHEN and CDR2 SYDVKM. This CDR3 has 13 amino acids.

This rearrangement joins TRBV6-1 to TRBJ2-5; no clear D. The germline CDR1 and CDR2 sequences are MNHNS and SASEGT. The CDR3 covers 12 residues. The V end lost 0 bases, the J end lost 5 bases, and 4 bases lay between the germline ends. CDR3 in DNA: TGTGCCAGCAGTGAAGCGGGGGAGACCCAGTACTTC. It codes for CASSEAGETQYF.

The V gene is TRBV11-2, the J gene TRBJ2-1; weak D call: TRBD1 (6 bases). Trimming took off 1 base at V and 9 bases at J, with 19 bases between the two ends. The CDR3 is 16 residues long. From germline, CDR1 is SGHAT and CDR2 FQNNGV. The DNA of the CDR3 is TGTGCCAGCAGCTTAGGGGCAGGGGTGGCAAAGGGTGAGCAGTTCTTC. Its translation is CASSLGAGVAKGEQFF.

The chain links TRBV5-4 to TRBJ1-2, with a possible D match to TRBD1 (5 bases). The CDR3 runs to 13 residues. Looked up from germline, CDR1 is SGHNT and CDR2 is YYREEE (reference sequence). Trimming left V 7 bases short and J 2 bases short, with 12 bases between. The CDR3 sequence is CASYRRQNYGYTF. CDR3 DNA: TGTGCCAGCTATCGGAGACAGAACTATGGCTACACCTTC.

This sequence joins TRBV11-2 and TRBJ1-2; TRBD1 matches at 7 bases. The junction had 8 bases not matched to a gene; V was cut back by 0 bases and J by 1 base. From germline, CDR1 is SGHAT and CDR2 FQNNGV. The CDR3 consists of 17 residues. The chain's CDR3 is CASSLDLGDSDNYGYTF. For the CDR3, the DNA is TGTGCCAGCAGCTTAGATTTGGGGGACAGCGATAACTATGGCTACACCTTC.

This chain uses TRBV6-5 with TRBJ1-2, with D unresolved. CDR1 and CDR2 from the germline V gene are MNHEY and SVGAGI. V was shortened by 4 bases and J by 3 bases, with 6 bases between the two germline ends. The CDR3 sequence is 12 residues long. In DNA, the CDR3 is TGTGCCAGCAGTTTGGCATACTATGGCTACACCTTC. This codes for CASSLAYYGYTF.

This chain uses TRBV3-1 (or the pseudogene TRBV3-2) with TRBJ1-2; 8 nucleotides line up with TRBD1. From germline, CDR1 is LGHDT and CDR2 YNNKEL (reference sequence). There are 14 residues in the CDR3. The J segment lost 4 bases and the V segment lost 1 base, leaving 2 bases of the junction unmatched. The CDR3 DNA is TGTGCCAGCAGCCAAGGACAGGGGAGCTATGGCTACACCTTC. Amino acids: CASSQGQGSYGYTF.

The gene calls are TRBV9 and TRBJ1-3; maybe TRBD1 (5 bases). The germline V gene has CDR1 SGDLS and CDR2 YYNGEE. Deletions cut 4 bases from V and 3 bases from J, with 11 bases between. CDR3 length: 14 amino acids. CDR3 sequence reads: CASSPQGFGNTIYF. CDR3 sequence (DNA): TGTGCCAGCAGCCCCCAGGGATTTGGAAACACCATATATTTT.

The V call is TRBV6-5, the J call TRBJ1-1; D not certain. Germline CDR1 is MNHEY and CDR2 is SVGAGI. The V end was cut by 6 bases, the J end by 7 bases, with 9 bases between. This CDR3 is built from 11 residues. The CDR3 sequence: CASRLRGEAFF. In DNA, the CDR3 is TGTGCCAGCAGGCTAAGAGGTGAAGCTTTCTTT.

V is TRBV18 and J is TRBJ1-6, with D tentatively TRBD1 (5 bases). Trimming took off 8 bases at V and 8 bases at J, with 16 bases between the two ends. The CDR3 has 14 amino acids. Looked up from germline, CDR1 is KGHSH and CDR2 is LQKENI. The CDR3 protein is CASTLLGRDSPLHF. The CDR3 DNA sequence: TGTGCCAGCACGCTGTTGGGGCGTGATTCACCCCTCCACTTT.

This chain links TRBV6-1 with TRBJ1-2, with 7 nucleotides matching TRBD1. CDR1 is MNHNS and CDR2 is SASEGT in the germline V gene. J was trimmed by 5 bases and V by 6 bases; bases with no gene match: 12. The CDR3 length is 15 residues. CDR3 amino acids: CASSSISGGGYGYTF. The CDR3, as DNA: TGTGCCAGCAGCTCAATTTCAGGGGGAGGGTATGGCTACACCTTC.

The chain uses TRBV12-2 and TRBJ2-7. TRBV12-2 is classified as a pseudogene. There are 15 residues in the CDR3. CDR3: CASRLYHWKTYEQYF. In DNA, the CDR3 is TGTGCAAGTCGCTTATACCATTGGAAGACCTACGAGCAGTACTTC.

The chain couples TRBV13 to TRBJ1-1, with D possibly TRBD1 on 5 matching bases. This CDR3 has 13 residues. V lost 6 bases and J 4 bases, leaving 12 bases between the germline ends. Germline V gene data show CDR1 as PRHDT and CDR2 as FYEKMQ (reference sequence). The CDR3 spells CASSTFGATEAFF. As DNA, the CDR3 is TGTGCCAGCAGTACATTTGGGGCCACTGAAGCTTTCTTT.

CDR3 in DNA: TGCAGCGTCCTCGGGGACTACGAGCAGTACTTC. As protein: CSVLGDYEQYF. The chain employs TRBV29-1 and TRBJ2-7, with D possibly TRBD2 on 5 matching bases. Germline CDR1 and CDR2: SQVTM and ANQGSEA. V was cut by 6 bases and J by 3 bases, with 9 bases left in between. The CDR3 has 11 residues.